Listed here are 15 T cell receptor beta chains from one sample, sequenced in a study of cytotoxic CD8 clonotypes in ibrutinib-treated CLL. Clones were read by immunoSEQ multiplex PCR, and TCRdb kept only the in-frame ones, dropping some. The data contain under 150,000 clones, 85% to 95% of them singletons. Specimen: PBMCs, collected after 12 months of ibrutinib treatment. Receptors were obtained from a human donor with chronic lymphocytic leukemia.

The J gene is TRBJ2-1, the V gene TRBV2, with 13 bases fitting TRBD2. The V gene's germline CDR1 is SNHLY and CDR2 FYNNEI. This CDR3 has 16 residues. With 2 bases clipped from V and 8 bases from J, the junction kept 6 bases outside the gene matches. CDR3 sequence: CASSETTSGRAYEQFF. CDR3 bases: TGTGCCAGCAGTGAAACTACTAGCGGGAGGGCCTATGAGCAGTTCTTC.

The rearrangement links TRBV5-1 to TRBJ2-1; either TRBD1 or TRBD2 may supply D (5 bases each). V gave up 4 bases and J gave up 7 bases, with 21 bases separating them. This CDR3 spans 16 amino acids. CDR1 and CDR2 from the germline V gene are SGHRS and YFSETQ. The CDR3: CASSPPGTGIWNEQFF. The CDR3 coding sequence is TGCGCCAGCAGCCCGCCCGGGACGGGGATTTGGAATGAGCAGTTCTTC.

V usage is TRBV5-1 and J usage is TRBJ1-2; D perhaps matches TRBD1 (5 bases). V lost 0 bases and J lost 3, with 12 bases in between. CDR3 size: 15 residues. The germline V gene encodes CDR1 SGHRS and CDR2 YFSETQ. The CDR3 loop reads CASSLGTMGDYGYTF. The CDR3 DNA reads TGCGCCAGCAGCTTGGGGACAATGGGTGACTATGGCTACACCTTC.

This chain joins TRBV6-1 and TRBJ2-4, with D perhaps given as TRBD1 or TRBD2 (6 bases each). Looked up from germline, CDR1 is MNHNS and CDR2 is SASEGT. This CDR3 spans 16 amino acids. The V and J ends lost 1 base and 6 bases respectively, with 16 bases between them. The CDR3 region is CASSEGWKGGLNIQYF. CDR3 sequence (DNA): TGTGCCAGCAGTGAAGGATGGAAGGGGGGCTTAAACATTCAGTACTTC.

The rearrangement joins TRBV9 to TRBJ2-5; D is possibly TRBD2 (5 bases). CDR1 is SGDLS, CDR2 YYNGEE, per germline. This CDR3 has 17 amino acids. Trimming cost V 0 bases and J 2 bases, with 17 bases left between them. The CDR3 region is CASSVVLAEKRQETQYF. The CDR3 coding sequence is TGTGCCAGCAGCGTAGTATTGGCGGAAAAGCGGCAAGAGACCCAGTACTTC.

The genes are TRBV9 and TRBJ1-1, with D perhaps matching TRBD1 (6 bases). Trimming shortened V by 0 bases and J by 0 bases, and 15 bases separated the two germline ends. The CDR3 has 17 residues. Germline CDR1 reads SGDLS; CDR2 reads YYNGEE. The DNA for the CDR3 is TGTGCCAGCAGCGTAGGGAGGAGAGGACAGTTGAACACTGAAGCTTTCTTT. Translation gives CASSVGRRGQLNTEAFF.

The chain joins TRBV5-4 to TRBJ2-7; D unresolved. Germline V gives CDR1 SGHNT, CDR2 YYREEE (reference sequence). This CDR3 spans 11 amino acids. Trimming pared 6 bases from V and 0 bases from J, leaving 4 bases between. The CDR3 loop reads CASTNSYEQYF. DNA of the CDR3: TGTGCCAGCACCAACTCCTACGAGCAGTACTTC.

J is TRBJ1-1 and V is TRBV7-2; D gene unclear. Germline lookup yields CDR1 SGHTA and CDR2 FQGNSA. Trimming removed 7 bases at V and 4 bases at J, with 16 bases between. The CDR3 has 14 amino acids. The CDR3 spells CASIPPPWGTEAFF. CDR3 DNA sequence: TGTGCCAGCATCCCCCCCCCTTGGGGCACTGAAGCTTTCTTT.

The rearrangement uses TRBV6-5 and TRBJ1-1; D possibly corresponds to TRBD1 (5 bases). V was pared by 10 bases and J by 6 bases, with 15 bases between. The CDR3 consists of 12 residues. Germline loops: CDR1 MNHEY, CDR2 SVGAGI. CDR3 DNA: TGTGCCACCTCGGGGGGATACGCTGAAGCTTTCTTT. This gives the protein CATSGGYAEAFF.

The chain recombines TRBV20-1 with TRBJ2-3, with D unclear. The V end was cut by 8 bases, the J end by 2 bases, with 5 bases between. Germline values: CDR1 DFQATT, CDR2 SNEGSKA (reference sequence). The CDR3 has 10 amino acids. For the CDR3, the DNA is TGCAGTCCAGACACAGATACGCAGTATTTT. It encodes CSPDTDTQYF.

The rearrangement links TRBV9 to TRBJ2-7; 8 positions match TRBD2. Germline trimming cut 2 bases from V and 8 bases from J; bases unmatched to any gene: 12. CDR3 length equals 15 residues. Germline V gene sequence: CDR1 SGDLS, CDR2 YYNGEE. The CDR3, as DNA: TGTGCCAGCAGCGTCGACGGGAGGGCCGGAGGGCAGCAGTACTTC. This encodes CASSVDGRAGGQQYF.

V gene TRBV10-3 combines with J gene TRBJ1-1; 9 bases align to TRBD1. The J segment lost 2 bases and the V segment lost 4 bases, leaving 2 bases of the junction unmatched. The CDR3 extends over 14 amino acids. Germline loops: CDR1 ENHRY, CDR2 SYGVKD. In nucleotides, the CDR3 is TGTGCCATCAGTGGGGGACAGGGAAACACTGAAGCTTTCTTT. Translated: CAISGGQGNTEAFF.

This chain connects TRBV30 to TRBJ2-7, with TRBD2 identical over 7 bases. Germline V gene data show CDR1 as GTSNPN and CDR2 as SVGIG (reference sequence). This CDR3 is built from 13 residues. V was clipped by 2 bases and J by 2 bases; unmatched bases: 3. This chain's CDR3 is CAWSSGTTYEQYF. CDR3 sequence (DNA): TGTGCCTGGAGTAGCGGGACCACCTACGAGCAGTACTTC.

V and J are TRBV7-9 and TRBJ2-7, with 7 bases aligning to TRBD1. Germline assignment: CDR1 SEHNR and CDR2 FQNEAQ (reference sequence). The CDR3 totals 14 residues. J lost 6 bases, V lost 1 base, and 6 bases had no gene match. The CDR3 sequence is CASSLGQGIGEQYF. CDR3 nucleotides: TGTGCCAGCAGCTTAGGACAGGGCATAGGCGAGCAGTACTTC.

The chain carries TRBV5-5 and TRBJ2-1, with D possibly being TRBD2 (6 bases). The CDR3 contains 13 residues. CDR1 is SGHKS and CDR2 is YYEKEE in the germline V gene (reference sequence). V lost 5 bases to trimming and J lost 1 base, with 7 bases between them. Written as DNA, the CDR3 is TGTGCCAGCAGTCGGGGGTCCTACAATGAGCAGTTCTTC. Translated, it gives CASSRGSYNEQFF. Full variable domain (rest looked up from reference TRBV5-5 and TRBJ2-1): DAGVTQSPTHLIKTRGQQVTLRCSPISGHKSVSWYQQVLGQGPQFIFQYYEKEERGRGNFPDRFSARQFPNYSSELNVNALLLGDSALYLCASSRGSYNEQFFGPGTRLTVL.